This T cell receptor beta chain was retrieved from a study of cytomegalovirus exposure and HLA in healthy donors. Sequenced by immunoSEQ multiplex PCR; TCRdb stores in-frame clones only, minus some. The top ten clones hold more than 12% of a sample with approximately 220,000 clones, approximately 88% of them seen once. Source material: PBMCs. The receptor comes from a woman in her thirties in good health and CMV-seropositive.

The CDR3 is CSDTTSGRRYF. The DNA of the CDR3 is TGCAGCGACACCACGAGCGGGAGGAGGTACTTC. The rearrangement links TRBV29-1 to TRBJ2-7, with 9 bases matching TRBD2. The CDR3 is 11 residues long. The V gene's germline CDR1 is SQVTM and CDR2 ANQGSEA. V gave up 7 bases and J gave up 12 bases; unmatched junction bases: 10.